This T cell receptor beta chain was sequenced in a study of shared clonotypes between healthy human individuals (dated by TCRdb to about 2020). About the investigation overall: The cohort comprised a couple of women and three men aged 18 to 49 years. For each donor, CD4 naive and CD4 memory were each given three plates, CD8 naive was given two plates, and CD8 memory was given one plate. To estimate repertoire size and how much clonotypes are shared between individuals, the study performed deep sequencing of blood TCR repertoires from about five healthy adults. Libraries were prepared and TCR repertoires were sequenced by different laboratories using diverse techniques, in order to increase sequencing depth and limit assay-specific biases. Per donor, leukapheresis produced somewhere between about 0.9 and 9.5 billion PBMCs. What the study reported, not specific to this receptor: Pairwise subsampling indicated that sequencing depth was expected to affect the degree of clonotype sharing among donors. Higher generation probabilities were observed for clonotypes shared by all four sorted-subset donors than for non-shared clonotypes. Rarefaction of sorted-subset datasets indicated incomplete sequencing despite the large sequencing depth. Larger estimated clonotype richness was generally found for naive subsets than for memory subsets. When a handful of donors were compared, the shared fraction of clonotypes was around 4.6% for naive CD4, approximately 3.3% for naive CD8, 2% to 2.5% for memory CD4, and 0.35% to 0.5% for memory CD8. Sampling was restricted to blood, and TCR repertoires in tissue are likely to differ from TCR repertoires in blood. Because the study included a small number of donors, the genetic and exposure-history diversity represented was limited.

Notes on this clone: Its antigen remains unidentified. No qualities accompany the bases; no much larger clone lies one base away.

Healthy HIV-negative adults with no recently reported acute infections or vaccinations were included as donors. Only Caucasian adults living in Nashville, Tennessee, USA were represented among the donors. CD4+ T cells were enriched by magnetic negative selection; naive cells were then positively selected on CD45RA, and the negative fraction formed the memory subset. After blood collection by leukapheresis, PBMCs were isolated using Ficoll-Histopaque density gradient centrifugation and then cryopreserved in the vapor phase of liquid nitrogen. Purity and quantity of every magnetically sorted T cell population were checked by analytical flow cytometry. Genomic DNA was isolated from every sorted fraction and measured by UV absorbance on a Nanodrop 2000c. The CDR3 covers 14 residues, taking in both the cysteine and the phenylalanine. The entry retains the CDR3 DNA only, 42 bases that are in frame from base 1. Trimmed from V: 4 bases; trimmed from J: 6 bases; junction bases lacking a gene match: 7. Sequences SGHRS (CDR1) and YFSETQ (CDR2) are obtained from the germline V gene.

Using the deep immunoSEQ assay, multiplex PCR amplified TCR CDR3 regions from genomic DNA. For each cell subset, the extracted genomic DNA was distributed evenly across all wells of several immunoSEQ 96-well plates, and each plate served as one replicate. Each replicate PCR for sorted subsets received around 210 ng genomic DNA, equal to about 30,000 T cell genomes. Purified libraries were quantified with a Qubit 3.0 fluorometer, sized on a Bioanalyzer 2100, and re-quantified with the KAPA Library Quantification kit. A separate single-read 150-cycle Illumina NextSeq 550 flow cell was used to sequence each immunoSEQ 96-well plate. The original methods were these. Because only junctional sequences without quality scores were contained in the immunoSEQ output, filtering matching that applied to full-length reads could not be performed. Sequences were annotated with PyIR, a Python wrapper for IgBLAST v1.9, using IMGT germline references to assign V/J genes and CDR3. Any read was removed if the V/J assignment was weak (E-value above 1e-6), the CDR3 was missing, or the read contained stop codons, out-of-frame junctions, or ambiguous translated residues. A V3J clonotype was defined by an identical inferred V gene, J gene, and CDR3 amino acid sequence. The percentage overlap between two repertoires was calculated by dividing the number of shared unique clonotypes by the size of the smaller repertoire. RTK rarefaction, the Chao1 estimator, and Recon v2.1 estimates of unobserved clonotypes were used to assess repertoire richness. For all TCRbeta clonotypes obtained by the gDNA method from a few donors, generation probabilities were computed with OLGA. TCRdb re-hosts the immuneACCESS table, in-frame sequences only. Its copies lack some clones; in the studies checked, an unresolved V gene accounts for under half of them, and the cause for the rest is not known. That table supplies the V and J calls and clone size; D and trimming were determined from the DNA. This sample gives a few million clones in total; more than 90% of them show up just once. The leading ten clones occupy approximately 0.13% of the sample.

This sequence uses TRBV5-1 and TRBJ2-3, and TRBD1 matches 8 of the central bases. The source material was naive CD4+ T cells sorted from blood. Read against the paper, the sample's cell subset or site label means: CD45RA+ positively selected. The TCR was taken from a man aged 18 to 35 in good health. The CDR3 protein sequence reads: CASSAGQAADTQYF. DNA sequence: TGCGCCAGCAGCGCGGGACAGGCGGCGGATACGCAGTATTTT.